Listed below are T cell receptor beta chains from one sample, sequenced in a study of cytomegalovirus exposure and HLA in healthy donors. The table came from immunoSEQ multiplex PCR; TCRdb's copy has only in-frame clones and leaves some out. The sample holds about 220,000 clones, 76% seen once. Sequencing was performed on PBMCs. These receptors originate from a man aged 18 to 29 in good health and CMV-seronegative. Both conserved end residues are part of each CDR3. Fields, in order: CDR3 DNA, CDR3 protein, V gene, clone size, D gene, J gene. A D gene is named only where the DNA matches it firmly. Clone size appears in some rows only: once, few, many, or a class for an expanded clone.

TGCGCCAGCAGCCGAAGCCCGCTAGCGGCCTACAATGAGCAGTTCTTC CASSRSPLAAYNEQFF TRBV4-1 - TRBD2 TRBJ2-1
TGTGCTAGTGGTTTGTCAGGGTTCTACGAGCAGTACTTC CASGLSGFYEQYF TRBV12-5 - - TRBJ2-7
TGTGCCATCAGTGGACTCCAGGGGATGAACACTGAAGCTTTCTTT CAISGLQGMNTEAFF TRBV10-3 - - TRBJ1-1
TGTGCCTGGAGTGTTCCTTGGACAGGGGGCAATCAGCCCCAGCATTTT CAWSVPWTGGNQPQHF TRBV30 - TRBD1 TRBJ1-5
TGTGCCAGCAGCGCGGACAGGTCTGGCTCACCCCTCCACTTT CASSADRSGSPLHF TRBV9 - TRBD1 TRBJ1-6
TGCGCCAGCAGCGCTGGACAGGGGGCGTTGGGTCGGGAGACCCAGTACTTC CASSAGQGALGRETQYF TRBV5-1 - TRBD1 TRBJ2-5
TGCAGCGCTGGGGACAGGGGGCACAATGAGCAGTTCTTC CSAGDRGHNEQFF TRBV29-1 - TRBD1 TRBJ2-1
TGCAGCGCGCGGCCGAGCACAGATACGCAGTATTTT CSARPSTDTQYF TRBV29-1 - - TRBJ2-3
TGTGCCTTTGGGCGGGGGTCTGGATACAATGAGCAGTTCTTC CAFGRGSGYNEQFF TRBV30 few TRBD2 TRBJ2-1
TGTGCCTGGACAGATCATAGCAATCAGCCCCAGCATTTT CAWTDHSNQPQHF TRBV30 - - TRBJ1-5
TGTGCCAGCAGCCCCACGGACAGGCTGAACACTGAAGCTTTCTTT CASSPTDRLNTEAFF TRBV5-4 - TRBD1 TRBJ1-1
TGTGCCTGGAGCGACGTAGCGGGGTCTAGTCAGCCCCAGCATTTT CAWSDVAGSSQPQHF TRBV30 - - TRBJ1-5
TGTGCCAGCAGCTTGGTCGCCTACGAGCAGTACTTC CASSLVAYEQYF TRBV5-6 - - TRBJ2-7
TGTGCCAGCAGCACTGGGACAGGGAATGGCTACACCTTC CASSTGTGNGYTF TRBV7-9 - TRBD1 TRBJ1-2
TGTGCCAGCAGTAGGCGCGGCTATGGCTACACCTTC CASSRRGYGYTF TRBV28 - - TRBJ1-2
TGTGCCAGCAGTCTCGGACTAGGGGTGAATTATGAGCAGTTCTTC CASSLGLGVNYEQFF TRBV27 - TRBD2 TRBJ2-1
TGTGCCAGTGAAGACAGGCAGGGTCAGCCCCAGCATTTT CASEDRQGQPQHF TRBV19 few - TRBJ1-5
TGTGCCAGCAGCTTAAGCGGACTAGCGGGAAACGAGCAGTACTTC CASSLSGLAGNEQYF TRBV7-2 once TRBD2 TRBJ2-7
TGTGCCAGCAGCTTTGGCGGAGGGAGCTCCTACGAGCAGTACTTC CASSFGGGSSYEQYF TRBV7-8 - - TRBJ2-7
TGTGCCAGCAGCTTGGGGACTAGCGTGGCTTACAATGAGCAGTTCTTC CASSLGTSVAYNEQFF TRBV5-6 - TRBD2 TRBJ2-1
TGTGCCAGTAGTATGCTTAGCGGCCCATACAATGAGCAGTTCTTC CASSMLSGPYNEQFF TRBV19 few - TRBJ2-1
TGTGCCATCAGTGATCCCCGGGACAGTGGGAACGAGCAGTACTTC CAISDPRDSGNEQYF TRBV10-3 - TRBD1 TRBJ2-7
TGTGCCAGCAGTGACTCTAGGGGCAGGAGCTCGTTC CASSDSRGRSSF TRBV6-4 - - TRBJ1-2
TGCAGCGTTGAAAGGACTAGCGGTAACAATGAGCAGTTCTTC CSVERTSGNNEQFF TRBV29-1 - TRBD2 TRBJ2-1
TGTGCCAGCAGTGCCGCGGGGTCCCTAAGCCTCGAGCAGTACTTC CASSAAGSLSLEQYF TRBV25-1 few - TRBJ2-7
TGCGCCAGCAGCTTGGCACCGGGACAGTCCTACGAGCAGTACTTC CASSLAPGQSYEQYF TRBV5-1 - TRBD1 TRBJ2-7
TGCGCCAGCACCAAGGAGGCAGGCCTCAATCAGCCCCAGCATTTT CASTKEAGLNQPQHF TRBV5-1 - - TRBJ1-5
TGTGCCAGCAGCTTCGCAGTCACAGATACGCAGTATTTT CASSFAVTDTQYF TRBV11-2 - - TRBJ2-3
TGTGCCAGCAGCTTAACCGGGACTAGCGGGAGGAAATATACGCAGTATTTT CASSLTGTSGRKYTQYF TRBV5-5 - TRBD2 TRBJ2-3
TGTGCCAGCTTTCCCAGACAGGCCCTCTCCTACGAGCAGTACTTC CASFPRQALSYEQYF TRBV6-1 once - TRBJ2-7
TGCGCCAGCAGCTCCGGCGGTTTCGAGCAGTACTTC CASSSGGFEQYF TRBV5-1 - - TRBJ2-7
TGTGCCAGCAGCAACCCACAGGGGTTTAATTCACCCCTCCACTTT CASSNPQGFNSPLHF TRBV27 - TRBD1 TRBJ1-6
TGTGCCTGGAGTGTACGAGCGGGAGCGGAGCAGTACTTC CAWSVRAGAEQYF TRBV30 once TRBD2 TRBJ2-7
TGTGCCAGCGCGGGATACGAGGCGGTGAAAGAAAAACTGTTTTTT CASAGYEAVKEKLFF TRBV6-1 - - TRBJ1-4
TGTGCCAGTAGGGTCGGAGAGCGGATTAATGAAAAACTGTTTTTT CASRVGERINEKLFF TRBV19 few - TRBJ1-4
TGCGCCAGCAGCTTGACAGCGGGGTTCACAGATACGCAGTATTTT CASSLTAGFTDTQYF TRBV5-1 few TRBD2 TRBJ2-3
TGTGCCAGCAAAAGGGGAAGGGGGACTGAAGCTTTCTTT CASKRGRGTEAFF TRBV2 - - TRBJ1-1
TGTGCCAGCAGCTTGGGGGGGTTGGGGACCCAGTACTTC CASSLGGLGTQYF TRBV11-2 - TRBD2 TRBJ2-5
TGTGCCAGCAGCCCCCCAGGGACAGATACGCAGTATTTT CASSPPGTDTQYF TRBV7-3 once - TRBJ2-3
TGTGCCAGCAGGCCGAGGGGGCCGGAGGGCCGGGAGCTGTTTTTT CASRPRGPEGRELFF TRBV7-9 - - TRBJ2-2
TGTGCCAGCAGCTGGGGACAGGACCCCTCTGGAAACACCATATATTTT CASSWGQDPSGNTIYF TRBV5-4 - TRBD1 TRBJ1-3
TGCGCCAGCAGCAGCACAGGGGGAGACACCGGGGAGCTGTTTTTT CASSSTGGDTGELFF TRBV5-1 - TRBD1 TRBJ2-2
TGTGCCAGCAGAGCCAGACTGGAAACCTACGAGCAGTACTTC CASRARLETYEQYF TRBV6-1 - - TRBJ2-7
TGTGCCAGCAGCTTGGATATAGGGAGCTCCTACGAGCAGTACTTC CASSLDIGSSYEQYF TRBV5-4 - - TRBJ2-7
TGTGCCAGCAGCTTAGGGCTAGCGAGCGATGAGCAGTTCTTC CASSLGLASDEQFF TRBV11-2 - - TRBJ2-1
TGTGCCAGCAGACGGGGGGACAGGGCGATGGAGACCCAGTACTTC CASRRGDRAMETQYF TRBV11-2 - TRBD1 TRBJ2-5
TGTGCTAGTGGTTTGGGACAGTCAGGGTACGAGCAGTACTTC CASGLGQSGYEQYF TRBV12-5 - - TRBJ2-7